This TCR beta chain was identified in a study of metastatic and nonmetastatic thyroid tumors. Overall study context: Patients with malignant and benign thyroid disease provided blood and tumor or nodule tissue, whose repertoires were compared.

Prior to thyroid surgery, none of the patients had received any treatment. TCRdb reanalyzed the PCR reads with MiXCR. In the table there are roughly 22,000 clones, 30% to 40% of which are singletons. This clone is termed medium-sized. This TCR was recovered from a male donor with papillary thyroid cancer or a benign thyroid nodule (not recorded which). Some clones in this sample may be carry-over from other donors' samples. Material: blood.

CDR3 protein: CASSLSAGFNTEAFF. In DNA, the CDR3 is TGTGCCAGCAGTTTATCCGCCGGGTTTAACACTGAAGCTTTCTTT. The chain couples TRBV27 to TRBJ1-1; D unclear. The V end was cut by 0 bases, the J end by 2 bases, with 10 bases between. The CDR3 sequence is 15 residues long. Germline V CDR1 and CDR2: MNHEY, SMNVEV (reference sequence).